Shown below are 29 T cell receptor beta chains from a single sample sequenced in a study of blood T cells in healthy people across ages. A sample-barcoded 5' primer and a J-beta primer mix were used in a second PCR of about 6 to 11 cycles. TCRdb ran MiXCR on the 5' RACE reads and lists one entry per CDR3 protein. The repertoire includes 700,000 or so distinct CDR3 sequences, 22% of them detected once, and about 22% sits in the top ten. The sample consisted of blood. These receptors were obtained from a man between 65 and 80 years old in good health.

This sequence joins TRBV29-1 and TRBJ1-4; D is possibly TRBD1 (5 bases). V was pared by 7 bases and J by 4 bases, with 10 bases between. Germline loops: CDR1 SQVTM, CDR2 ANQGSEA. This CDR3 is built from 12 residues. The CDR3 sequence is CSAGTRNEKLFF. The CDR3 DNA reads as TGCAGCGCCGGGACTCGTAATGAAAAACTGTTTTTT. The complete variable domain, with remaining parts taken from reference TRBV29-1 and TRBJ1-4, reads SAVISQKPSRDICQRGTSLTIQCQVDSQVTMMFWYRQQPGQSLTLIATANQGSEATYESGFVIDKFPISRPNLTFSTLTVSNMSPEDSSIYLCSAGTRNEKLFFGSGTQLSVL.

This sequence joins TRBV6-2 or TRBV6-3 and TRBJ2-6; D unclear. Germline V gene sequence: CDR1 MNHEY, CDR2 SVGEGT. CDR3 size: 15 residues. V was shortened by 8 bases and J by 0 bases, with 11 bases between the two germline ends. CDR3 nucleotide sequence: TGTGCCAGCTCCACGGCAGGCTCTGGGGCCAACGTCCTGACTTTC. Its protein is CASSTAGSGANVLTF.

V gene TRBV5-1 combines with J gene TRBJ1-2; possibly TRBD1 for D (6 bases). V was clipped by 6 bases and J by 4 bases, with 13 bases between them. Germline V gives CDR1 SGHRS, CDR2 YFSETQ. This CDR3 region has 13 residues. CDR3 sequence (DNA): TGCGCCAGCACAGGACAGCCTCCCTATGGCTACACCTTC. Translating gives CASTGQPPYGYTF.

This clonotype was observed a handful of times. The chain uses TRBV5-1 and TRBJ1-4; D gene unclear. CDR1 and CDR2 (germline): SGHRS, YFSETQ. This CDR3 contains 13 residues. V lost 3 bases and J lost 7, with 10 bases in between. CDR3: CASSSVPGEKLFF. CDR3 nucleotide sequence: TGCGCCAGCAGCTCCGTCCCCGGTGAAAAACTGTTTTTT.

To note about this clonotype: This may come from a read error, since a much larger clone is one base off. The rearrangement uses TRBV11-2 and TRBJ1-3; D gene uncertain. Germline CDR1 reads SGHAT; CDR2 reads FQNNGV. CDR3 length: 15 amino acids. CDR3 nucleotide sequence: TGTGCCAGCAGCTCCCGTACGATGGCTGGAAGCACCATATATTTT. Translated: CASSSRTMAGSTIYF.

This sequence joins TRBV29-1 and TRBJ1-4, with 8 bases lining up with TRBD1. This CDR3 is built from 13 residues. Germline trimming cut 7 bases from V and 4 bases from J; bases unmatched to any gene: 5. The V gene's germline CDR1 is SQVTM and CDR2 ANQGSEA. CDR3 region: CSAWDRINEKLFF. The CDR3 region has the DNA TGCAGCGCCTGGGACAGGATTAATGAAAAACTGTTTTTT.

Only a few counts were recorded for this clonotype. The CDR3 sequence: CSATGLAGGTDTQYF. CDR3 nucleotides: TGCAGTGCTACTGGACTAGCGGGGGGGACAGATACGCAGTATTTT. The chain recombines TRBV20-1 with TRBJ2-3; TRBD2 matches 15 bases. The V segment lost 4 bases and the J segment 3 bases; nucleotides outside the gene matches: 2. CDR1 is DFQATT, CDR2 SNEGSKA, per germline (reference sequence). The CDR3 totals 15 residues.

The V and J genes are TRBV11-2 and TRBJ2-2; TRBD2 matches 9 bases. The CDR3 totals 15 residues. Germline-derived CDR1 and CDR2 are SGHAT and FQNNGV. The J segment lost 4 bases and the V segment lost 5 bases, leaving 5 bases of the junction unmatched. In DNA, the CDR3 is TGTGCCAGCAGCCCCGGACTAGCGATCACCGGGGAGCTGTTTTTT. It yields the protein CASSPGLAITGELFF.

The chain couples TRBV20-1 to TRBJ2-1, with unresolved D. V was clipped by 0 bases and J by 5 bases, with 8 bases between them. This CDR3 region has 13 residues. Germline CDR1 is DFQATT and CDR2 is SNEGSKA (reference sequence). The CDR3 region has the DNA TGCAGTGCTAGAGATTTAGTGAACAATGAGCAGTTCTTC. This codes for CSARDLVNNEQFF.

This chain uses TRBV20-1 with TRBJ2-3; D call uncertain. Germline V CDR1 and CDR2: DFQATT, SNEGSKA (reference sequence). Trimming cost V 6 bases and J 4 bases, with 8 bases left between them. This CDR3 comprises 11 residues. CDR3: CSAFPSDTQYF. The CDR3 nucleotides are TGCAGTGCCTTCCCTTCAGATACGCAGTATTTT.

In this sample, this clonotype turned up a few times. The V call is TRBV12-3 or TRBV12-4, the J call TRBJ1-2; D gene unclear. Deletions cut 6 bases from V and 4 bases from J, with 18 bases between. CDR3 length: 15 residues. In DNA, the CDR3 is TGTGCCAGCAGACCCCGGGGAGGGCCTGGCTATGGCTACACCTTC. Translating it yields CASRPRGGPGYGYTF.

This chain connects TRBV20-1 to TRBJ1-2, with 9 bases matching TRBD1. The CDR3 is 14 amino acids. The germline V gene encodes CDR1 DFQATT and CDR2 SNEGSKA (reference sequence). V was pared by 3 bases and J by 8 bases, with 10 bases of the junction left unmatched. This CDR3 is CSARDDTGGGGYTF. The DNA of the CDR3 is TGCAGTGCTAGGGATGATACAGGGGGCGGCGGCTACACCTTC.

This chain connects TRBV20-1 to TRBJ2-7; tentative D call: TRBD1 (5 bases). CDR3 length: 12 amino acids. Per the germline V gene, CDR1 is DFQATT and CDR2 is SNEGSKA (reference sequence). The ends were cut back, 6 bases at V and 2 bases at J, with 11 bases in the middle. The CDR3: CSAPGRAYEQYF. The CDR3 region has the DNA TGCAGTGCCCCCGGCAGGGCCTACGAGCAGTACTTC.

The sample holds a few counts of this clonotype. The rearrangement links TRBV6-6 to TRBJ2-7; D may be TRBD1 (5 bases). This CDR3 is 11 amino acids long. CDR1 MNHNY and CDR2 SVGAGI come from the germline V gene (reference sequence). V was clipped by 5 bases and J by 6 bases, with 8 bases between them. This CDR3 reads CASSHDSEQYF. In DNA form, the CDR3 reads TGTGCCAGCAGTCACGACAGCGAGCAGTACTTC.

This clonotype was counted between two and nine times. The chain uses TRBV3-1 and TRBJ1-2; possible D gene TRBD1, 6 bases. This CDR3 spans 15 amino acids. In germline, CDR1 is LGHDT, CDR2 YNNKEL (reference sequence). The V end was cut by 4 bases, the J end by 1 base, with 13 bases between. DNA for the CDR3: TGTGCCAGCAGCCCCCGGGCACAGGGTAACTATGGCTACACCTTC. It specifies CASSPRAQGNYGYTF. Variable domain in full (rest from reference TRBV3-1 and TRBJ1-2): DTAVSQTPKYLVTQMGNDKSIKCEQNLGHDTMYWYKQDSKKFLKIMFSYNNKELIINETVPNRFSPKSPDKAHLNLHINSLELGDSAVYFCASSPRAQGNYGYTFGSGTRLTVV.

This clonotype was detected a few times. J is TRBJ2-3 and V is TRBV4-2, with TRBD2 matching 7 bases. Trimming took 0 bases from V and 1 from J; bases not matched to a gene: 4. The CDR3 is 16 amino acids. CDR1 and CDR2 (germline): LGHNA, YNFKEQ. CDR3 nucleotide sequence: TGTGCCAGCAGCCAAGATCCGGGGGGAGGCACAGATACGCAGTATTTT. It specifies CASSQDPGGGTDTQYF.

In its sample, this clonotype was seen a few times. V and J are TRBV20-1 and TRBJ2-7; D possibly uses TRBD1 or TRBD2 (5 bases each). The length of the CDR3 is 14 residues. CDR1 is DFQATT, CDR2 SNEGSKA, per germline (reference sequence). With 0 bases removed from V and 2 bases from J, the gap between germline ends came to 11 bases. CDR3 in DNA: TGCAGTGCTAGAGATTCGGGGCGCACCTACGAGCAGTACTTC. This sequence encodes CSARDSGRTYEQYF.

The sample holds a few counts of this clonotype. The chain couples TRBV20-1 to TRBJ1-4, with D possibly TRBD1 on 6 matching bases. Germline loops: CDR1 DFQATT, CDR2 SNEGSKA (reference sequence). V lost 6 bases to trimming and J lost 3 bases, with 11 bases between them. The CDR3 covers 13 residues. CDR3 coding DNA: TGCAGTGCGAAACAGGGACCTAATGAAAAACTGTTTTTT. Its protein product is CSAKQGPNEKLFF.

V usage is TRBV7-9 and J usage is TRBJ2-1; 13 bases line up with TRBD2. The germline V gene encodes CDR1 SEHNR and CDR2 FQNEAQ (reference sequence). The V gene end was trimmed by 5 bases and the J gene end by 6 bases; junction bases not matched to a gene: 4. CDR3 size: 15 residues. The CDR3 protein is CASSHRLAGGNEQFF. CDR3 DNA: TGTGCCAGCAGCCACCGACTAGCGGGAGGCAATGAGCAGTTCTTC.

The CDR3 here is CASSPPGTAVADTQYF. For the CDR3, the DNA is TGTGCCAGCTCACCACCTGGGACAGCGGTCGCAGATACGCAGTATTTT. The chain links TRBV18 to TRBJ2-3; TRBD1 agrees at 7 bases. The V gene end was trimmed by 0 bases and the J gene end by 4 bases; junction bases not matched to a gene: 7. CDR3 length: 16 residues. CDR1 is KGHSH and CDR2 is LQKENI in the germline V gene. Supplemented by reference TRBV18 and TRBJ2-3, the full variable domain reads NAGVMQNPRHLVRRRGQEARLRCSPMKGHSHVYWYRQLPEEGLKFMVYLQKENIIDESGMPKERFSAEFPKEGPSILRIQQVVRGDSAAYFCASSPPGTAVADTQYFGPGTRLTVL.

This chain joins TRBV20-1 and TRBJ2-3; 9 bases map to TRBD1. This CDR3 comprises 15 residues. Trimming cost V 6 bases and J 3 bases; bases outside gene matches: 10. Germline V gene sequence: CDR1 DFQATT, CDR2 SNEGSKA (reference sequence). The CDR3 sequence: CSAETGGYLTDTQYF. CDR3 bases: TGCAGTGCCGAAACAGGGGGCTACCTTACAGATACGCAGTATTTT.

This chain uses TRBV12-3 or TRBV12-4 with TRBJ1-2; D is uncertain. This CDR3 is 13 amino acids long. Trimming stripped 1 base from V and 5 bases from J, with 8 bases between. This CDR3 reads CASSLEGVYGYTF. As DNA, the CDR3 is TGTGCCAGCAGTTTAGAGGGAGTGTATGGCTACACCTTC.

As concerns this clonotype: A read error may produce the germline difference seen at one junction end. CDR3: CASSRQTSGGEKPFF. The DNA of the CDR3 is TGTGCCAGCAGCCGCCAGACGTCGGGCGGTGAAAAACCGTTTTTT. The chain joins TRBV7-2 to TRBJ1-4; no reliable D call. Germline-derived CDR1 and CDR2 are SGHTA and FQGNSA. The CDR3 is 15 amino acids.

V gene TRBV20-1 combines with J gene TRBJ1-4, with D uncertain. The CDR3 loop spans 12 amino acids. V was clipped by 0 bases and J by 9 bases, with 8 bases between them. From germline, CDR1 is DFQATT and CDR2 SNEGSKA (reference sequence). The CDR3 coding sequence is TGCAGTGCTAGAGATGGGAGGAAAAAACTGTTTTTT. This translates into CSARDGRKKLFF.

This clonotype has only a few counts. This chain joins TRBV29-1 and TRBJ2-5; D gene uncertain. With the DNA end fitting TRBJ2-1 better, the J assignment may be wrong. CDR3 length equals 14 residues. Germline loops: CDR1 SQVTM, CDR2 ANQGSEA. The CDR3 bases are TGCAGCGCCGGAAGGACGGCAGTGGGGAATGAGCAGTTCTTC. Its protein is CSAGRTAVGNEQFF.

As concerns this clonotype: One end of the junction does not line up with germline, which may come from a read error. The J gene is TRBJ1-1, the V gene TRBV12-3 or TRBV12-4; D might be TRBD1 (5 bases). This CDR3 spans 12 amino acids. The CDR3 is CASSSGFTEALF. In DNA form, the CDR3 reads TGTGCCAGCAGTTCAGGGTTTACTGAAGCTCTCTTT.

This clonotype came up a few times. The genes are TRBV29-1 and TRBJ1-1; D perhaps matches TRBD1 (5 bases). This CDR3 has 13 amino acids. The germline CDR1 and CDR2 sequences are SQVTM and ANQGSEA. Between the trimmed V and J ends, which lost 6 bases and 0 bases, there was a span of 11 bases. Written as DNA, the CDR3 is TGCAGCGTCGGGACGGCCCTGAACACTGAAGCTTTCTTT. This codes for CSVGTALNTEAFF.

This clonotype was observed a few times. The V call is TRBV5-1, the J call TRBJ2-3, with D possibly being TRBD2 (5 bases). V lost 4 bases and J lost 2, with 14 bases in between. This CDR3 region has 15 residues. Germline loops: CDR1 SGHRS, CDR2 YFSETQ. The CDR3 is CASSRGGDHTDTQYF. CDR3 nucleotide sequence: TGCGCCAGCAGCCGAGGAGGAGACCACACAGATACGCAGTATTTT.

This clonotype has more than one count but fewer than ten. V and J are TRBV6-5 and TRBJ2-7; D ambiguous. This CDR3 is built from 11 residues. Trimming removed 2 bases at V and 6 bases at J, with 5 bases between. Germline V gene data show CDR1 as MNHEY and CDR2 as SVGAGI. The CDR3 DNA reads TGTGCCAGCAGTTACCATGGCGAGCAGTACTTC. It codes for CASSYHGEQYF.